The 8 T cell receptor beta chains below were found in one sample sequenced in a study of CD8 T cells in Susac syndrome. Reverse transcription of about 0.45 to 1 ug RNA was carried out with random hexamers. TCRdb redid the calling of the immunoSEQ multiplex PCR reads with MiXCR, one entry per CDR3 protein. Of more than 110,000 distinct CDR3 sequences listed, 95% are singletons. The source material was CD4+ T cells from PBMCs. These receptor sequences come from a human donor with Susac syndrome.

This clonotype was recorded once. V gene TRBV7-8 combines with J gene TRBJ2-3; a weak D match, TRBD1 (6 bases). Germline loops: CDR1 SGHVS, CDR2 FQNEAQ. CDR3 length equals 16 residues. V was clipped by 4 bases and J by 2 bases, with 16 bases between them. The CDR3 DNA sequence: TGTGCCAGCAGCTCCCCGACAGGAAGGGCCACAGATACGCAGTATTTT. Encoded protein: CASSSPTGRATDTQYF.

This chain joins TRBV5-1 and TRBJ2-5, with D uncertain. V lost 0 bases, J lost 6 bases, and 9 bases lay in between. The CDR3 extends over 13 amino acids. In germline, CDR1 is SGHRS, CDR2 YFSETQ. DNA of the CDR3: TGCGCCAGCAGCTTGGATGGGGTAAAGACCCAGTACTTC. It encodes CASSLDGVKTQYF.

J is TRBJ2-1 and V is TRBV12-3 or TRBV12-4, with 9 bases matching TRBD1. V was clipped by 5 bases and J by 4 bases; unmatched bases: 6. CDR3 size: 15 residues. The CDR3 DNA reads TGTGCCAGCAGTCCTCCGGGACAGGGTTACAATGAGCAGTTCTTC. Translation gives CASSPPGQGYNEQFF.

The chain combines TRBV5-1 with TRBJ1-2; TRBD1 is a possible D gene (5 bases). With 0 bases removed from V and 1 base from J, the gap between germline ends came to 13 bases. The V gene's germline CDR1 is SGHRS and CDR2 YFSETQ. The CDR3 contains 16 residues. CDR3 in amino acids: CASSLGGTADNYGYTF. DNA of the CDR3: TGCGCCAGCAGCTTGGGCGGGACCGCCGATAACTATGGCTACACCTTC.

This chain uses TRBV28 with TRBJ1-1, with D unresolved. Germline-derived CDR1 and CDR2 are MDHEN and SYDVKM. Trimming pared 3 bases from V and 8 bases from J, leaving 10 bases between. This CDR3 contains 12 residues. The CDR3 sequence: CASSLASREAFF. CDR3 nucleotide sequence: TGTGCCAGCAGTTTGGCCAGTCGAGAAGCTTTCTTT.

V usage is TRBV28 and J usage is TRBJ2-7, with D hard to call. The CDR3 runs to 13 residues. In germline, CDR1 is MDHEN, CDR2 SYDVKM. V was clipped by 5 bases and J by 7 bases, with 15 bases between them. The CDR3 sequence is CASSPPGRREQYF. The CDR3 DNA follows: TGTGCCAGCAGTCCCCCCGGGCGAAGGGAGCAGTACTTC.

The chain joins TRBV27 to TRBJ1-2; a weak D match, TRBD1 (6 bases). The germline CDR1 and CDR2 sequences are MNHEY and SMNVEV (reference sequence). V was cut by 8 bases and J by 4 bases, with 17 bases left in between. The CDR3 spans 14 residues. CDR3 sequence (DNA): TGTGCCAGCGGGACTCCGAACAGGGTCTATGGCTACACCTTC. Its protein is CASGTPNRVYGYTF.

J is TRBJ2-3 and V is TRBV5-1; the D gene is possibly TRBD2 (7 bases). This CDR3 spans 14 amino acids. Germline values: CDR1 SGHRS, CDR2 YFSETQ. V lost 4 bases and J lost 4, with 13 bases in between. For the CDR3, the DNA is TGCGCCAGCAGCCTCGCGGGGGCCCCAGATACGCAGTATTTT. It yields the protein CASSLAGAPDTQYF. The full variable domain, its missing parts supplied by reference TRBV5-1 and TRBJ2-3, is KAGVTQTPRYLIKTRGQQVTLSCSPISGHRSVSWYQQTPGQGLQFLFEYFSETQRNKGNFPGRFSGRQFSNSRSEMNVSTLELGDSALYLCASSLAGAPDTQYFGPGTRLTVL.